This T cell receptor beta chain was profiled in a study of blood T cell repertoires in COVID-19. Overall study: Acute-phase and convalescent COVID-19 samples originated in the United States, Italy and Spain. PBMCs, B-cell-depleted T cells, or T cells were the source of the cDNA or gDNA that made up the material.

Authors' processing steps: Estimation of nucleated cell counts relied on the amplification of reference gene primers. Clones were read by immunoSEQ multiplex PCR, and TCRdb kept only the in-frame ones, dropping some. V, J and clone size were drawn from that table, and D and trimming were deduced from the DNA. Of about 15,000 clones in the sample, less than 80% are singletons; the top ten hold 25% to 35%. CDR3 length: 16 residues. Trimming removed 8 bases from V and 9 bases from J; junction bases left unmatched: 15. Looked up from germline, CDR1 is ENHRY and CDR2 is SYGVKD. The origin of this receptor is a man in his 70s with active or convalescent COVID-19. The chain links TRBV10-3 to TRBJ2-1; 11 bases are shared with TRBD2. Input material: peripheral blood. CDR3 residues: CAIRLNLAGGLGEQFF. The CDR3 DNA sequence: TGTGCCATCCGCCTCAATTTAGCGGGGGGGCTCGGTGAGCAGTTCTTC.